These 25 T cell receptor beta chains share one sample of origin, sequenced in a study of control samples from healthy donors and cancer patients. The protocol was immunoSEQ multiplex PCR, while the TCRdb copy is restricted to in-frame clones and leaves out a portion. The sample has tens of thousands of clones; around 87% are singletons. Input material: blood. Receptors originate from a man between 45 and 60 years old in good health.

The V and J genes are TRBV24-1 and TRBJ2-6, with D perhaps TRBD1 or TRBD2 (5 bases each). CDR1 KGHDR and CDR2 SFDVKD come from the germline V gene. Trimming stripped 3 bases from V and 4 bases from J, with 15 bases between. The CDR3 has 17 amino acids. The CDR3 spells CATSDPGTFGGANVLTF. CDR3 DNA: TGTGCCACCAGTGATCCCGGGACCTTCGGAGGGGCCAACGTCCTGACTTTC.

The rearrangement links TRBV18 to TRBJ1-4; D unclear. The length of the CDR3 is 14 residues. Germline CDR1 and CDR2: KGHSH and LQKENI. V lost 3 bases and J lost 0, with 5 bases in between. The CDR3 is CASSPVATNEKLFF. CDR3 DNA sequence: TGTGCCAGCTCACCCGTCGCAACTAATGAAAAACTGTTTTTT.

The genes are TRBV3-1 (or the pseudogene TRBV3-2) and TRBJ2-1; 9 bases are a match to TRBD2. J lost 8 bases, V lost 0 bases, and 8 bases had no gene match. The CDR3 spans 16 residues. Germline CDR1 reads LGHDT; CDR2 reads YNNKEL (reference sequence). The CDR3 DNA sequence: TGTGCCAGCAGCCAAGAGCCCGCGGGGGGGATGGATGAGCAGTTCTTC. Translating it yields CASSQEPAGGMDEQFF.

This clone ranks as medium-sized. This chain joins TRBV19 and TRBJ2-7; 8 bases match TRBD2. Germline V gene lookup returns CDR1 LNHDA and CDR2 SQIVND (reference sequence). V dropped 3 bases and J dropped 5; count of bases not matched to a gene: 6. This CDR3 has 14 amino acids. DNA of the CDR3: TGTGCCAGTAGTATCCGGGAGGGCCCAAACGAGCAGTACTTC. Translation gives CASSIREGPNEQYF. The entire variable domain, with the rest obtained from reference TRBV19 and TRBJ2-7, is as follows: DGGITQSPKYLFRKEGQNVTLSCEQNLNHDAMYWYRQDPGQGLRLIYYSQIVNDFQKGDIAEGYSVSREKKESFPLTVTSAQKNPTAFYLCASSIREGPNEQYFGPGTRLTVT.

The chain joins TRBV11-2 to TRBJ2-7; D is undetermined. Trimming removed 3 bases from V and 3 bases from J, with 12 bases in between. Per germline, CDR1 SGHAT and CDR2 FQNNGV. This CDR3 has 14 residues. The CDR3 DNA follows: TGTGCCAGCAGCTTCGGTACAGTGAACTACGAGCAGTACTTC. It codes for CASSFGTVNYEQYF.

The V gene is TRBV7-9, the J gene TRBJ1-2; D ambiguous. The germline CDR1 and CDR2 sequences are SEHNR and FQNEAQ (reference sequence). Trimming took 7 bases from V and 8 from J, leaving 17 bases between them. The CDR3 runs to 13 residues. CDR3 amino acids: CASTSQPPQGYTF. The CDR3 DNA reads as TGTGCCAGCACCTCACAGCCCCCTCAGGGCTACACCTTC.

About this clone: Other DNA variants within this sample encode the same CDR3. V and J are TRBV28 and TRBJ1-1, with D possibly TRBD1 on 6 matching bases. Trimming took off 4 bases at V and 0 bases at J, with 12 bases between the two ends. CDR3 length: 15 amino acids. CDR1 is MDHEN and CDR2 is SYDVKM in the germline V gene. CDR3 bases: TGTGCCAGCAGTTCGACAGGAGGAATGAACACTGAAGCTTTCTTT. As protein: CASSSTGGMNTEAFF.

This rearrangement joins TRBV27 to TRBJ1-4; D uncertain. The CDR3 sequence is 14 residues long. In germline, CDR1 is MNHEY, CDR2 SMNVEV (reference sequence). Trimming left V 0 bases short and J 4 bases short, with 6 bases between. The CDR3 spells CASSLSAVNEKLFF. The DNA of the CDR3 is TGTGCCAGCAGTTTATCGGCAGTTAATGAAAAACTGTTTTTT.

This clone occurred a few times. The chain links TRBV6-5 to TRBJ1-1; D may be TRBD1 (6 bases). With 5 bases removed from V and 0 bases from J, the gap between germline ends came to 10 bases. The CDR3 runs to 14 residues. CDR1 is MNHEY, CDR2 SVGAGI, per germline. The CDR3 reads CASSRQGMNTEAFF. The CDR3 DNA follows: TGTGCCAGCAGTAGGCAGGGGATGAACACTGAAGCTTTCTTT.

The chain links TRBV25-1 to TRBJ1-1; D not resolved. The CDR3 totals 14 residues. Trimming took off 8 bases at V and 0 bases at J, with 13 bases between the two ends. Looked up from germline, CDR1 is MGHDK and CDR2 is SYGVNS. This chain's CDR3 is CASEAGVMNTEAFF. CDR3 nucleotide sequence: TGTGCCAGCGAAGCCGGGGTAATGAACACTGAAGCTTTCTTT.

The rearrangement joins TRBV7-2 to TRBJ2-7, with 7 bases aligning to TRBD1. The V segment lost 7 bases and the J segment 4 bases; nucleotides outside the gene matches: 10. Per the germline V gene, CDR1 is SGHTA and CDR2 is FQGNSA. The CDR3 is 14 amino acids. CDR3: CASTPGRTGYEQYF. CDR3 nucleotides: TGTGCCAGCACCCCCGGCCGGACAGGTTACGAGCAGTACTTC.

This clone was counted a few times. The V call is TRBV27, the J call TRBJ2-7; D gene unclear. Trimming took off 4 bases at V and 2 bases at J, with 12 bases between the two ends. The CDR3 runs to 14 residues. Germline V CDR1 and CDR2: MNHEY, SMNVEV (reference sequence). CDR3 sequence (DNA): TGTGCCAGCAGTTCCCGAGGCCTAGCCTACGAGCAGTACTTC. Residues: CASSSRGLAYEQYF.

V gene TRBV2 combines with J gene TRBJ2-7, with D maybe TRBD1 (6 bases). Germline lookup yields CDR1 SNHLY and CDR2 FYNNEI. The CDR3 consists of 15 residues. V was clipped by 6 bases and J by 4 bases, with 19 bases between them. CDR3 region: CASRELAAGTYEQYF. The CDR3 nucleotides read TGTGCCAGCAGGGAGTTGGCTGCAGGGACATACGAGCAGTACTTC.

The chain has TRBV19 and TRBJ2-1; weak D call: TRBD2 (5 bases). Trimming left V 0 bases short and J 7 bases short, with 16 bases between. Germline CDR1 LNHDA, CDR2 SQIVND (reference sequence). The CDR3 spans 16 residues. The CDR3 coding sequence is TGTGCCAGTAGTATAGACGCGGGTAGTCCGGTAAATGAGCAGTTCTTC. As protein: CASSIDAGSPVNEQFF. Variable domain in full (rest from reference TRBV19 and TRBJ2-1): DGGITQSPKYLFRKEGQNVTLSCEQNLNHDAMYWYRQDPGQGLRLIYYSQIVNDFQKGDIAEGYSVSREKKESFPLTVTSAQKNPTAFYLCASSIDAGSPVNEQFFGPGTRLTVL.

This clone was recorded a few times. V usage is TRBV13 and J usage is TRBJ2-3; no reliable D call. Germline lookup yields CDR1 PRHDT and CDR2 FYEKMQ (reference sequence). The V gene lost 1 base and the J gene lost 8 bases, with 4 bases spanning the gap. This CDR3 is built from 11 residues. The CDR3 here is CASSLEVTQYF. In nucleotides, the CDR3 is TGTGCCAGCAGCTTAGAAGTTACGCAGTATTTT.

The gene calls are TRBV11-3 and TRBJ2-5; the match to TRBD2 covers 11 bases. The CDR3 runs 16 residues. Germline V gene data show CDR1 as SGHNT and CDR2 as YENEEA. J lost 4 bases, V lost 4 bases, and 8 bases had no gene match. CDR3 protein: CASSSQGLAGGETQYF. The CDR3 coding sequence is TGTGCCAGCAGCTCCCAGGGGCTAGCGGGAGGAGAGACCCAGTACTTC.

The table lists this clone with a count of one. The CDR3 reads CASSLSRDRVNTDTQYF. The CDR3 DNA reads as TGCGCCAGCAGCTTGTCAAGGGACAGGGTTAACACAGATACGCAGTATTTT. The chain recombines TRBV5-1 with TRBJ2-3; 9 bases align to TRBD1. The V segment lost 1 base and the J segment 2 bases; nucleotides outside the gene matches: 8. In germline, CDR1 is SGHRS, CDR2 YFSETQ. The CDR3 has 17 amino acids.

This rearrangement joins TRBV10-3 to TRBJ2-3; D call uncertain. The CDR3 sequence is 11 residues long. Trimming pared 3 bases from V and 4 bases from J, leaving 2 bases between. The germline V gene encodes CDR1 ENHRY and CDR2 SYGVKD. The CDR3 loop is CAISDPDTQYF. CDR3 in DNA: TGTGCCATCAGTGACCCAGATACGCAGTATTTT.

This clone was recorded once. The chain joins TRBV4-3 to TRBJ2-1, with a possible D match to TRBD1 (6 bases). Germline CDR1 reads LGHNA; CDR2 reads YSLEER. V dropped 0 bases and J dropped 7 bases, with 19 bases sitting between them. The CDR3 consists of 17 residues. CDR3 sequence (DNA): TGCGCCAGCAGCCAAGACAGGGGATCCCGCTCGCGGAATGAGCAGTTCTTC. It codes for CASSQDRGSRSRNEQFF.

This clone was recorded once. The CDR3 region is CASSADGDSGNTIYF. CDR3 nucleotides: TGTGCCAGCAGCGCGGACGGTGACTCTGGAAACACCATATATTTT. This rearrangement joins TRBV7-2 to TRBJ1-3; D unclear. Looked up from germline, CDR1 is SGHTA and CDR2 is FQGNSA. This CDR3 comprises 15 residues. V was trimmed by 5 bases and J by 0 bases, leaving 11 bases between them.

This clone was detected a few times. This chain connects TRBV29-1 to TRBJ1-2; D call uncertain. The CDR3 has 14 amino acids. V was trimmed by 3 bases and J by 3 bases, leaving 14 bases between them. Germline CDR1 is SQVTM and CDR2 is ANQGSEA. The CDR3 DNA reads TGCAGCGTTGAGGAGGATGAGGGCTACTATGGCTACACCTTC. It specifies CSVEEDEGYYGYTF.

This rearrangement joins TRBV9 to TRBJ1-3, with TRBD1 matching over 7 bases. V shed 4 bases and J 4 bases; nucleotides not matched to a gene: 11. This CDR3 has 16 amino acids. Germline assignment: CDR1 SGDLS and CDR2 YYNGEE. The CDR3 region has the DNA TGTGCCAGCAGCCCCCAGGGGGGGGCCGTGGGAAACACCATATATTTT. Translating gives CASSPQGGAVGNTIYF.

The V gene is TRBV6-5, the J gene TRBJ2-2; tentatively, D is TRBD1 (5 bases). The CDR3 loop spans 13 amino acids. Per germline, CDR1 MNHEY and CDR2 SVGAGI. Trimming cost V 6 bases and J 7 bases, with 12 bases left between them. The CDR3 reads CASRNQGNGELFF. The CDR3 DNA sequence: TGTGCCAGCAGGAACCAGGGCAACGGGGAGCTGTTTTTT.

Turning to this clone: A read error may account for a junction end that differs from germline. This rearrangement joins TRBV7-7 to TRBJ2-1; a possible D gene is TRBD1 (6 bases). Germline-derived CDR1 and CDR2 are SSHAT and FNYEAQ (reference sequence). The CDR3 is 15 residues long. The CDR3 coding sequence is TGTGCTAGCAGCTTTAGTACAGGGAGAGGGAATGAGCAGTTCTTC. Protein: CASSFSTGRGNEQFF.

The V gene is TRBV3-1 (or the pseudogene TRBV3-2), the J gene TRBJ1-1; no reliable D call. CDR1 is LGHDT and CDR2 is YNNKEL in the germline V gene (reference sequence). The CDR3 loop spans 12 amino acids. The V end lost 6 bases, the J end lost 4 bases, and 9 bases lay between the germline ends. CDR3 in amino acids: CASSSLGTEAFF. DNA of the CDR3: TGTGCCAGCAGTTCTTTGGGCACTGAAGCTTTCTTT.